A single sample is the source of the 8 T cell receptor beta chains below, sequenced in a study of T-cell memory formation after mild COVID-19. TCRdb itself ran the 5' RACE reads through MiXCR, one entry per CDR3 protein. The repertoire holds a few hundred thousand distinct CDR3 sequences, with roughly 19% as singletons. The sequencing input was PBMCs or a T cell subset sorted from them (not recorded which). Receptor source: a man between 18 and 29 years old who had mild COVID-19 (a few samples of this study predate the infection). Cell type and time point are not known.

This clonotype was seen a few times. The chain employs TRBV20-1 and TRBJ2-5; D may be TRBD2 (6 bases). The ends were cut back, 7 bases at V and 3 bases at J, with 6 bases in the middle. The germline gives CDR1 DFQATT, CDR2 SNEGSKA (reference sequence). The CDR3 totals 10 residues. This CDR3 reads CSGEEETQYF. The CDR3 bases are TGCAGTGGGGAGGAAGAGACCCAGTACTTC.

This clonotype showed up just a few times. J is TRBJ2-3 and V is TRBV5-1; D uncertain. Germline values: CDR1 SGHRS, CDR2 YFSETQ. V lost 3 bases and J lost 1, with 9 bases in between. The CDR3 is 14 amino acids. This CDR3 reads CASSWGRGTDTQYF. The DNA for the CDR3 is TGCGCCAGCAGCTGGGGTCGGGGCACAGATACGCAGTATTTT.

This clonotype showed up just a few times. This sequence joins TRBV2 and TRBJ1-5; D possibly corresponds to TRBD1 (6 bases). Germline lookup yields CDR1 SNHLY and CDR2 FYNNEI. The CDR3 loop spans 14 amino acids. Trimming left V 6 bases short and J 4 bases short, with 13 bases between. The CDR3 spells CASRPDRFNQPQHF. DNA of the CDR3: TGTGCCAGCAGACCCGACAGGTTTAATCAGCCCCAGCATTTT.

This rearrangement joins TRBV11-2 to TRBJ1-3; D is uncertain. V lost 3 bases and J lost 0, with 3 bases in between. This CDR3 spans 13 amino acids. Germline CDR1 and CDR2: SGHAT and FQNNGV. The CDR3 sequence is CASSFVSGNTIYF. CDR3 sequence (DNA): TGTGCCAGCAGCTTCGTCTCTGGAAACACCATATATTTT.

By share, this clonotype ranks as medium-sized. This rearrangement joins TRBV7-2 to TRBJ2-5, with 8 bases identical to TRBD2. The germline gives CDR1 SGHTA, CDR2 FQGNSA. The ends lost 4 bases at V and 4 bases at J; junction bases unmatched: 5. The CDR3 contains 14 residues. This CDR3 is CASSSGGAPETQYF. CDR3 DNA: TGTGCCAGCAGCTCCGGGGGGGCCCCAGAGACCCAGTACTTC.

CDR3 region: CSARSLAGGTYNEQFF. DNA for the CDR3: TGCAGTGCTAGGAGCCTAGCGGGGGGAACCTACAATGAGCAGTTCTTC. The chain links TRBV20-1 to TRBJ2-1; 11 nucleotides agree with TRBD2. This CDR3 is 16 amino acids long. J was trimmed by 2 bases and V by 3 bases; bases with no gene match: 6. Germline assignment: CDR1 DFQATT and CDR2 SNEGSKA (reference sequence).

In this sample, this clonotype turned up a few times. Here the CDR3 reads CSVRTAGMYGYTF. As DNA, the CDR3 is TGCAGCGTTAGGACGGCTGGGATGTATGGCTACACCTTC. This sequence joins TRBV29-1 and TRBJ1-2; D not resolved. Germline V lookup: CDR1 SQVTM, CDR2 ANQGSEA. With 5 bases removed from V and 5 bases from J, the gap between germline ends came to 15 bases. CDR3 length: 13 amino acids. Variable domain in full (rest from reference TRBV29-1 and TRBJ1-2): SAVISQKPSRDICQRGTSLTIQCQVDSQVTMMFWYRQQPGQSLTLIATANQGSEATYESGFVIDKFPISRPNLTFSTLTVSNMSPEDSSIYLCSVRTAGMYGYTFGSGTRLTVV.

This clonotype was detected a few times. CDR3 loop: CASSLMDTQYF. For the CDR3, the DNA is TGTGCCAGCAGTTTAATGGATACGCAGTATTTT. The V call is TRBV12-3 or TRBV12-4, the J call TRBJ2-3; the D is unclear. V lost 2 bases, J lost 6 bases, and 3 bases lay in between. The CDR3 is 11 amino acids.